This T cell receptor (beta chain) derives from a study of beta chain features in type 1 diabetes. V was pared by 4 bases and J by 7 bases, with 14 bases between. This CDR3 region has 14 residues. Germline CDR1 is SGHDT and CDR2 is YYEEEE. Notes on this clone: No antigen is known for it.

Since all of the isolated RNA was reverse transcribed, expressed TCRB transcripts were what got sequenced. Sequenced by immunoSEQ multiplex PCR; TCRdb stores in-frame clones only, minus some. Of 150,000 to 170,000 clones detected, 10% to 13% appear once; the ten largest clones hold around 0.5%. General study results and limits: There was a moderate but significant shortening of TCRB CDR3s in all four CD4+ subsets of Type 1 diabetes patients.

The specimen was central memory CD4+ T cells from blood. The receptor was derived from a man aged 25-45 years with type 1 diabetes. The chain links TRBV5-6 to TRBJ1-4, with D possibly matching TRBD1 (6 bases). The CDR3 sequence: CASSQIETGEKLFF. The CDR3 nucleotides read TGTGCCAGCAGCCAGATCGAGACAGGTGAAAAACTGTTTTTT.